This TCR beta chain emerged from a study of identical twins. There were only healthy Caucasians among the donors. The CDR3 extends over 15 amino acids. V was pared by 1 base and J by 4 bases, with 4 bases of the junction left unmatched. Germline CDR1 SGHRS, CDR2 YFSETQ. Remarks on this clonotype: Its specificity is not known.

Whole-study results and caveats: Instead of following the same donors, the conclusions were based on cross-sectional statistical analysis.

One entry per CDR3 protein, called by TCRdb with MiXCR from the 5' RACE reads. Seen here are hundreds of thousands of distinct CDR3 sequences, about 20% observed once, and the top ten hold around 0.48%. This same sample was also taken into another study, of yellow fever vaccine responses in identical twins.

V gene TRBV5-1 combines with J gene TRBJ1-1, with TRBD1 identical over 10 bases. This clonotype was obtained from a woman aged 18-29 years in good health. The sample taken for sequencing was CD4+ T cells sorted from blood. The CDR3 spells CASSLKGTGVTEAFF. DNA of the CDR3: TGCGCCAGCAGCTTGAAGGGGACAGGGGTCACTGAAGCTTTCTTT.